Presented here are 9 T cell receptor beta chains from one specimen sequenced in a study of PD-1 blockade in classical Hodgkin lymphoma. Sequencing used immunoSEQ multiplex PCR; TCRdb keeps in-frame clones, though not all of them. The sample lists tens of thousands of clones, about 70% occurring once. Relapses following autologous stem cell transplantation were seen in all patients, with brentuximab vedotin exposure varying. Sequencing used peripheral blood mononuclear cells (PBMCs), obtained at baseline. The receptor source for this set is a human donor with classical Hodgkin lymphoma.

This rearrangement joins TRBV27 to TRBJ2-3; D is perhaps TRBD1 (6 bases). The CDR3 contains 13 residues. The V gene lost 4 bases and the J gene lost 6 bases, with 11 bases spanning the gap. Germline CDR1 MNHEY, CDR2 SMNVEV (reference sequence). The CDR3 DNA is TGTGCCAGCAGTTGGAATCAGGGGGATACGCAGTATTTT. Protein product: CASSWNQGDTQYF.

The J gene is TRBJ2-7, the V gene TRBV6-4; D possibly corresponds to TRBD1 (5 bases). Trimming removed 7 bases at V and 3 bases at J, with 19 bases between. In germline, CDR1 is MRHNA, CDR2 SNTAGT. The CDR3 runs 15 residues. The CDR3 bases are TGTGCCAGCATTTCCCTGGGGCCTGGTTACTACGAGCAGTACTTC. As protein: CASISLGPGYYEQYF.

This clone appeared a few times. This chain links TRBV2 with TRBJ1-2; D is possibly TRBD1 (5 bases). CDR1 is SNHLY and CDR2 is FYNNEI in the germline V gene. The CDR3 loop spans 13 amino acids. The germline V and J ends were trimmed by 2 bases and 2 bases, with 6 bases remaining between them. The chain's CDR3 is CASSERDNYGYTF. The CDR3, as DNA: TGTGCCAGCAGTGAACGGGACAACTATGGCTACACCTTC.

This chain joins TRBV7-9 and TRBJ2-4; D is possibly TRBD1 (6 bases). CDR1 is SEHNR, CDR2 FQNEAQ, per germline (reference sequence). This CDR3 contains 17 residues. V lost 1 base and J lost 0, with 13 bases in between. CDR3 sequence (DNA): TGTGCCAGCAGCTTAGATTCTCAGGGGCTAGCCAAAAACATTCAGTACTTC. Encoded protein: CASSLDSQGLAKNIQYF.

As regards this clone: The junction and the germline gene differ at one end; a read error may be behind it. The gene calls are TRBV19 and TRBJ2-7; D remains unclear. The CDR3 consists of 13 residues. The germline CDR1 and CDR2 sequences are LNHDA and SQIVND (reference sequence). CDR3 DNA: TGTGCCAGTAGTATAGGGACCTCCAACGAGCAGTACTTC. Translating it yields CASSIGTSNEQYF.

The V and J genes are TRBV6-6 and TRBJ2-5, with 7 positions matching TRBD1. V lost 4 bases to trimming and J lost 5 bases; unmatched junction nucleotides: 10. Germline CDR1 MNHNY, CDR2 SVGAGI (reference sequence). The CDR3 has 15 amino acids. Here the CDR3 reads CASSLTGSYGETQYF. CDR3 coding DNA: TGTGCCAGCAGTTTGACAGGGAGTTACGGGGAGACCCAGTACTTC.

The V and J genes are TRBV7-9 and TRBJ2-3; perhaps D is TRBD1 or TRBD2 (5 bases each). This CDR3 comprises 16 residues. Germline loops: CDR1 SEHNR, CDR2 FQNEAQ (reference sequence). Trimming took 2 bases from V and 6 from J, leaving 18 bases between them. The chain's CDR3 is CASSLSQTRGFDTQYF. In DNA, the CDR3 is TGTGCCAGCAGCTTATCCCAGACGAGGGGATTTGATACGCAGTATTTT.

The chain links TRBV6-5 to TRBJ1-1; D gene uncertain. The CDR3 has 15 residues. Trimming left V 8 bases short and J 0 bases short, with 16 bases between. Germline V gene data show CDR1 as MNHEY and CDR2 as SVGAGI. CDR3 bases: TGTGCCAGCCGGATCGTGATGTCAATGAACACTGAAGCTTTCTTT. This encodes CASRIVMSMNTEAFF.

This clone was detected only once. V is TRBV30 and J is TRBJ2-2; D gene unclear. The CDR3 spans 13 residues. Trimming shortened V by 4 bases and J by 0 bases, and 6 bases separated the two germline ends. Germline CDR1 GTSNPN, CDR2 SVGIG (reference sequence). The CDR3 coding sequence is TGTGCCTGGATAGACCCGAACACCGGGGAGCTGTTTTTT. Translating it yields CAWIDPNTGELFF.